A single sample is the source of the 32 T cell receptor beta chains below, sequenced in a study of identical twins. TCRdb re-derived calls from the 5' RACE reads in MiXCR, one entry per CDR3 protein. Altogether 1.5 million to 2 million distinct CDR3 sequences are present, under 35% being singletons, with the ten largest covering about 0.3%. Specimen: cord blood. The receptors stem from a newborn girl in good health.

Details on this clonotype: It may be a read error: a sequence one base away is much more abundant. The J gene is TRBJ2-4, the V gene TRBV10-3, with 8 bases fitting TRBD2. Trimming removed 3 bases from V and 0 bases from J; junction bases left unmatched: 13. Germline values: CDR1 ENHRY, CDR2 SYGVKD. The CDR3 covers 19 residues. The CDR3 DNA reads TGTGCCATCAGTGACCCCGCGGGAGGAATGTCCATAGCCAAAAACATTCAGTACTTC. Translating it yields CAISDPAGGMSIAKNIQYF.

Regarding this clonotype: Relative to the germline gene, one junction end is altered; a read error may explain this. This chain uses TRBV4-2 with TRBJ1-4, with D perhaps matching TRBD1 (5 bases). Germline lookup yields CDR1 LGHNA and CDR2 YNFKEQ. The CDR3 length is 15 residues. The CDR3 DNA is TGTGCCGGCAGCCAATCGGGGCGCGAGGGGGAAAAACTGTTTTTT. Translation gives CAGSQSGREGEKLFF.

This clonotype was counted a few times. The rearrangement uses TRBV14 and TRBJ2-1; a weak D match, TRBD2 (7 bases). Germline V gene lookup returns CDR1 SGHDN and CDR2 FVKESK. The CDR3 covers 17 residues. V gave up 4 bases and J gave up 6 bases, with 22 bases separating them. The CDR3 loop is CASSPDQWGGIRNEQFF. The CDR3 DNA reads TGTGCCAGCAGCCCTGATCAATGGGGGGGCATCCGCAATGAGCAGTTCTTC.

There are a few counts of this clonotype. The V gene is TRBV6-2 or TRBV6-3, the J gene TRBJ1-2; D is uncertain. V lost 2 bases, J lost 8 bases, and 21 bases lay in between. Per the germline V gene, CDR1 is MNHEY and CDR2 is SVGEGT. The CDR3 consists of 16 residues. CDR3 protein: CASSYGSATPVGGYTF. The CDR3 nucleotides are TGTGCCAGCAGTTACGGGTCGGCAACCCCGGTGGGGGGCTACACCTTC.

Many counts were recorded for this clonotype. The CDR3 protein is CSVDPGPRGTYNEQFF. The DNA of the CDR3 is TGCAGCGTTGACCCCGGCCCCAGGGGTACATACAATGAGCAGTTCTTC. The chain couples TRBV29-1 to TRBJ2-1; tentative D call: TRBD1 (6 bases). Trimming removed 3 bases from V and 4 bases from J, with 19 bases in between. In germline, CDR1 is SQVTM, CDR2 ANQGSEA. This CDR3 contains 16 residues.

This clonotype was observed at least ten times. V is TRBV29-1 and J is TRBJ2-5; 7 bases are shared with TRBD2. Germline CDR1 SQVTM, CDR2 ANQGSEA. V shed 7 bases, J shed 5 bases, and the junction held 4 bases outside the gene matches. This CDR3 spans 11 amino acids. The CDR3 here is CSGYGRETQYF. As DNA, the CDR3 is TGCAGCGGATACGGGAGGGAGACCCAGTACTTC.

The J gene is TRBJ1-3, the V gene TRBV29-1; D gene ambiguous. Germline CDR1 is SQVTM and CDR2 is ANQGSEA. V lost 3 bases and J 0 bases, leaving 9 bases between the germline ends. The CDR3 totals 14 residues. CDR3: CSVDGRSSGNTIYF. Here the CDR3 DNA reads TGCAGCGTTGATGGGCGTAGCTCTGGAAACACCATATATTTT. Full variable domain (outside the CDR3, taken from reference TRBV29-1 and TRBJ1-3): SAVISQKPSRDICQRGTSLTIQCQVDSQVTMMFWYRQQPGQSLTLIATANQGSEATYESGFVIDKFPISRPNLTFSTLTVSNMSPEDSSIYLCSVDGRSSGNTIYFGEGSWLTVV.

In regard to this clonotype: At one end the junction does not follow the germline gene, possibly because of a read error. This sequence joins TRBV20-1 and TRBJ1-2; 10 bases fit TRBD1. The CDR3 consists of 14 residues. CDR1 is DFQATT and CDR2 is SNEGSKA in the germline V gene (reference sequence). The CDR3 here is CSTRGPTGGEGYTF. The CDR3, as DNA: TGCAGTACTAGAGGTCCGACAGGGGGCGAGGGCTACACCTTC.

The chain uses TRBV12-3 or TRBV12-4 and TRBJ2-7; 10 bases are a match to TRBD2. V shed 3 bases and J 5 bases; nucleotides not matched to a gene: 7. The CDR3 extends over 15 amino acids. CDR3: CASSFRLAGAHEQYF. As DNA, the CDR3 is TGTGCCAGCAGTTTCCGGCTAGCGGGAGCCCACGAGCAGTACTTC.

V gene TRBV6-6 combines with J gene TRBJ1-2, with D unclear. Germline V gives CDR1 MNHNY, CDR2 SVGAGI (reference sequence). The CDR3 contains 15 residues. The germline V and J ends were trimmed by 2 bases and 1 base, with 11 bases remaining between them. The CDR3 region has the DNA TGTGCCAGCAGTTACGCCCCATCGGATAACTATGGCTACACCTTC. It translates to CASSYAPSDNYGYTF.

A few counts support this clonotype. The chain has TRBV11-2 and TRBJ2-4; TRBD2 might be the D (6 bases). The CDR3 is 12 residues long. The V gene's germline CDR1 is SGHAT and CDR2 FQNNGV. V shed 5 bases and J shed 15 bases, with 17 bases lying between them. The DNA for the CDR3 is TGTGCCAGCAGCCAAGTAGGTAGCGGTCGGTACTTC. Its translation: CASSQVGSGRYF.

The rearrangement joins TRBV24-1 to TRBJ2-1; D is perhaps TRBD2 (5 bases). The DNA matches TRBJ2-7 better at its end, which makes the J call doubtful. CDR1 is KGHDR, CDR2 SFDVKD, per germline. The CDR3 totals 15 residues. CDR3 region: CATSDYGKNYNEQYF. Written as DNA, the CDR3 is TGTGCCACCAGTGATTACGGGAAGAACTACAATGAGCAGTACTTC.

The V and J genes are TRBV20-1 and TRBJ2-3; D unclear. The length of the CDR3 is 11 residues. Germline CDR1 and CDR2: DFQATT and SNEGSKA (reference sequence). Deletions cut 3 bases from V and 4 bases from J, with 5 bases between. CDR3 region: CSASVPDTQYF. CDR3 sequence (DNA): TGCAGTGCTAGTGTACCAGATACGCAGTATTTT.

This clonotype was observed a few times. The chain has TRBV6-5 and TRBJ2-3; 7 bases are shared with TRBD1. Germline-derived CDR1 and CDR2 are MNHEY and SVGAGI. Trimming at V came to 11 bases and at J to 4 bases, leaving 12 bases not matched to a gene. CDR3 size: 14 residues. The CDR3 region has the DNA TGTGCCGCCAGAGGTGAGGGGGCAGCAGATACGCAGTATTTT. Translation: CAARGEGAADTQYF.

This chain connects TRBV10-3 to TRBJ2-7; D assignment may be TRBD1 or TRBD2 (5 bases each). The CDR3 runs to 16 residues. Germline loops: CDR1 ENHRY, CDR2 SYGVKD. The ends were cut back, 5 bases at V and 0 bases at J, with 17 bases in the middle. As DNA, the CDR3 is TGTGCCATCAGTTCAGTAGCCGGGGCGAGCTCCTACGAGCAGTACTTC. This codes for CAISSVAGASSYEQYF.

In this sample, this clonotype turned up a few times. The chain joins TRBV20-1 to TRBJ2-5, with 9 bases identical to TRBD1. The J call may be incorrect, as the DNA end agrees better with TRBJ2-7. Per germline, CDR1 DFQATT and CDR2 SNEGSKA (reference sequence). The CDR3 has 15 amino acids. The CDR3 here is CSARDFGGQGYEQYF. In DNA, the CDR3 is TGCAGTGCTAGAGATTTCGGGGGACAGGGCTACGAGCAGTACTTC.

In the case of this clonotype: The conserved final phenylalanine or tryptophan is absent from the CDR3, which likely points to a read error. The CDR3 DNA reads TGCAGCGTTGAAGAAGAAGATTACCAAGAGACCCAGTACTTA. As protein: CSVEEEDYQETQYL. This chain joins TRBV29-1 and TRBJ2-5; unclear D gene. The CDR3 loop spans 14 amino acids. The ends were cut back, 0 bases at V and 0 bases at J, with 8 bases in the middle. Germline V lookup: CDR1 SQVTM, CDR2 ANQGSEA.

The V and J genes are TRBV2 and TRBJ2-1, with 9 bases aligning to TRBD2. Losses at the gene ends were 8 bases for V and 6 bases for J; bases not matched to a gene: 8. Germline assignment: CDR1 SNHLY and CDR2 FYNNEI. This CDR3 contains 14 residues. The CDR3 DNA reads as TGTGCCAGCCTCCTAGCGGGGATGGGCAATGAGCAGTTCTTC. This encodes CASLLAGMGNEQFF.

The chain combines TRBV21-1 with TRBJ2-7; TRBD2 is the table's D call, not checked against the DNA. TRBV21-1 has pseudogene status. CDR3 length: 15 residues. This CDR3 is CASTAPGLAVYEQYF. In DNA form, the CDR3 reads TGTGCCAGCACGGCGCCCGGACTAGCGGTCTACGAGCAGTACTTC.

The V and J genes are TRBV29-1 and TRBJ2-5; D may be TRBD1 or TRBD2 (6 bases each). The germline V gene has CDR1 SQVTM and CDR2 ANQGSEA. V lost 6 bases to trimming and J lost 4 bases, with 15 bases between them. The CDR3 has 13 residues. The chain's CDR3 is CSVLAGGRETQYF. In DNA form, the CDR3 reads TGCAGCGTCCTTGCCGGGGGCCGAGAGACCCAGTACTTC.

This chain uses TRBV10-1 with TRBJ2-1, with 10 positions matching TRBD2. J gave up 8 bases and V 5 bases, and 3 bases lay outside the gene matches. Germline CDR1 WNHNN, CDR2 SYGVQD (reference sequence). The CDR3 totals 13 residues. The CDR3 here is CASSLTSGHEQFF. CDR3 coding DNA: TGCGCCAGCAGTCTGACTAGCGGGCATGAGCAGTTCTTC.

This clonotype was seen once. The chain employs TRBV27 and TRBJ1-2, with TRBD1 matching 7 bases. CDR1 and CDR2 (germline): MNHEY, SMNVEV (reference sequence). Trimming at V came to 6 bases and at J to 3 bases, leaving 13 bases not matched to a gene. There are 16 residues in the CDR3. CDR3 DNA: TGTGCCAGCAGCCCACGTCCGGGACAGAGGGACTATGGCTACACCTTC. This sequence encodes CASSPRPGQRDYGYTF.

This clonotype was counted at least ten times. V is TRBV5-1 and J is TRBJ2-3, with TRBD2 as a possible D gene (5 bases). Deletions cut 4 bases from V and 5 bases from J, with 11 bases between. This CDR3 has 13 amino acids. The germline gives CDR1 SGHRS, CDR2 YFSETQ. DNA of the CDR3: TGCGCCAGCAGCCCCCGCCGGGGAGATACGCAGTATTTT. Translated: CASSPRRGDTQYF.

J is TRBJ2-5 and V is TRBV4-2; the match to TRBD2 covers 11 bases. V lost 2 bases, J lost 4 bases, and 3 bases stayed unmatched. CDR3 length equals 15 residues. Looked up from germline, CDR1 is LGHNA and CDR2 is YNFKEQ. The CDR3 DNA reads as TGTGCCAGCAGCCAATCCGGGACTAGCGGAGAGACCCAGTACTTC. Its protein product is CASSQSGTSGETQYF.

The rearrangement joins TRBV27 to TRBJ1-2; 12 nucleotides align to TRBD1. Unmatched junction bases numbered 5, after V lost 2 bases and J lost 4 bases. Germline values: CDR1 MNHEY, CDR2 SMNVEV (reference sequence). CDR3 size: 16 residues. CDR3 residues: CASSLTGTGGGYGYTF. The CDR3 region has the DNA TGTGCCAGCAGTTTAACCGGGACAGGGGGCGGCTATGGCTACACCTTC.

This clonotype has a single count. The CDR3 loop is CASSLSGGVKAFF. In DNA form, the CDR3 reads TGCGCCAGCAGCCTTTCAGGGGGCGTCAAAGCTTTCTTT. This chain links TRBV5-1 with TRBJ1-1; 8 nucleotides align to TRBD1. V gave up 4 bases and J gave up 9 bases; unmatched junction bases: 8. The CDR3 sequence is 13 residues long. Germline V gene lookup returns CDR1 SGHRS and CDR2 YFSETQ.

The chain couples TRBV7-9 to TRBJ2-3, with TRBD2 as a possible D gene (6 bases). This CDR3 contains 16 residues. With 1 base removed from V and 4 bases from J, the gap between germline ends came to 15 bases. Germline CDR1 reads SEHNR; CDR2 reads FQNEAQ (reference sequence). This CDR3 is CASSLGSGVTPDTQYF. CDR3 nucleotides: TGTGCCAGCAGCTTAGGCTCGGGAGTTACTCCAGATACGCAGTATTTT.

The CDR3 DNA is TGTGCCAGCAGCCGGCAAGCCCGAACGCTGATTACTAGCGATAGCACAGATACGCAGTATTTT. As protein: CASSRQARTLITSDSTDTQYF. The rearrangement links TRBV3-1 to TRBJ2-3, with 7 positions matching TRBD2. Looked up from germline, CDR1 is LGHDT and CDR2 is YNNKEL (reference sequence). With 4 bases clipped from V and 0 bases from J, the junction kept 22 bases outside the gene matches. The CDR3 spans 21 residues.

The table lists this clonotype with a few counts. The chain carries TRBV10-3 and TRBJ2-5, with a weak D call TRBD1 (6 bases). Germline V lookup: CDR1 ENHRY, CDR2 SYGVKD. CDR3 size: 16 residues. V lost 2 bases to trimming and J lost 5 bases, with 18 bases between them. The CDR3 reads CAISEISGHRFETQYF. The DNA of the CDR3 is TGTGCCATCAGTGAGATATCGGGACATCGATTTGAGACCCAGTACTTC.

J is TRBJ2-5 and V is TRBV11-3; TRBD1 matches 8 bases. Trimming removed 0 bases from V and 4 bases from J; junction bases left unmatched: 7. The CDR3 has 16 residues. Germline loops: CDR1 SGHNT, CDR2 YENEEA. The CDR3 DNA sequence: TGTGCCAGCAGCTTAGATCCGGGACAGGATGGAGAGACCCAGTACTTC. Its translation: CASSLDPGQDGETQYF.

On this clonotype itself: Mismatch with germline at one junction end may stem from a read error. V and J are TRBV11-2 and TRBJ2-1; D gene unclear. The CDR3 loop spans 14 amino acids. Germline V CDR1 and CDR2: SGHAT, FQNNGV. As DNA, the CDR3 is TGTGCCGGCAGCTTAGTTGCACTCGACAATGAGCAGTTCTTC. This codes for CAGSLVALDNEQFF.

The V and J genes are TRBV13 and TRBJ1-2; D is perhaps TRBD1 (6 bases). This CDR3 is built from 15 residues. Per the germline V gene, CDR1 is PRHDT and CDR2 is FYEKMQ (reference sequence). V gave up 2 bases and J gave up 6 bases, with 16 bases separating them. The CDR3 nucleotides read TGTGCCAGCAGCTTATGGCCAGGGGCTAGCGATGGCTACACCTTC. Residues: CASSLWPGASDGYTF.